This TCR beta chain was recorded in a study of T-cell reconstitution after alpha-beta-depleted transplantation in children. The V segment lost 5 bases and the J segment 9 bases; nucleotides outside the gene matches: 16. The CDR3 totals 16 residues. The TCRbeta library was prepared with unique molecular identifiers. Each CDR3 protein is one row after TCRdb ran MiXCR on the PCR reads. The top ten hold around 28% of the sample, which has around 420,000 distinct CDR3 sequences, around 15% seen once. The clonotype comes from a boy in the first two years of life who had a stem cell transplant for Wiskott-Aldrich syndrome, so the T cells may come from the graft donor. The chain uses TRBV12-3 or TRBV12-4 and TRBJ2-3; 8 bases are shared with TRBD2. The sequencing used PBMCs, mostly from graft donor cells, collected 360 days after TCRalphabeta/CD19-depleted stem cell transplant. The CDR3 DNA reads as TGTGCCAGCAGTGGGACTAGAAGTCCGTTGGAGCGAACGCAGTATTTT. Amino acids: CASSGTRSPLERTQYF.